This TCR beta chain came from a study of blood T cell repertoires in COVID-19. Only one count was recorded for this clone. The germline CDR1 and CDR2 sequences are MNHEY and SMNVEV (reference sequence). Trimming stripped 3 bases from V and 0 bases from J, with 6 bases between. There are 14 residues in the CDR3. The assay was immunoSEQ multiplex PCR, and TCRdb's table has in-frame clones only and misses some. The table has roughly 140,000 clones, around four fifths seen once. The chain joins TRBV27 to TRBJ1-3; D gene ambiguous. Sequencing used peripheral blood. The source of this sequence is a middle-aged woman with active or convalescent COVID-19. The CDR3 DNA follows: TGTGCCAGCAGTTTGTCTAGCTCTGGAAACACCATATATTTT. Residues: CASSLSSSGNTIYF.